The 31 T cell receptor beta chains presented below share a single source sample, sequenced in a study of CXCR3-negative and CXCR3-positive naive CD8 T cells. Findings and limits, study-wide: When CXCR3-positive naive cells were set against CXCR3-negative naive cells, the former had more hydrophobic TRB CDR3s.

TRB cDNA libraries were made by UMI-labeled 5' RACE. Using the 5' RACE reads, TCRdb records one entry per CDR3 protein without DNA. The ten most abundant clones cover around 0.3% of a sample with 140,000 to 150,000 distinct CDR3 sequences. No cognate antigen is known for these TCRs. The sample comprised naive CXCR3+ CD8+ T cells from blood. The subset was: CD45RO-CCR7+CD27+CD95- naive CD8+ T cells expressing CXCR3 (TNR3+). The receptors were gathered from a human donor in good health. Some clones in this sample may be carry-over from other donors' samples.

V is TRBV29-1 and J is TRBJ2-3; TCRdb reports TRBD1, a call that lacks DNA to check it against. CDR3 length: 13 residues. CDR1 is SQVTM and CDR2 is ANQGSEA in the germline V gene. The CDR3 region is CSVETGGTDTQYF.

The CDR3 region is CDSSKSQGAGANVLTF. The V and J genes are TRBV7-9 and TRBJ2-6. CDR3 size: 16 residues. Germline values: CDR1 SEHNR, CDR2 FQNEAQ (reference sequence).

This chain joins TRBV28 and TRBJ2-2; the TRBD2 assignment by TCRdb is unverifiable without DNA. Germline CDR1 is MDHEN and CDR2 is SYDVKM. This CDR3 contains 14 residues. This CDR3 reads CASTVAGGPGELFF.

The rearrangement links TRBV2 to TRBJ1-1. The CDR3 runs to 11 residues. CDR1 and CDR2 (germline): SNHLY, FYNNEI. The CDR3 here is CASLDRSEAFF.

The CDR3 reads CASSLYTGTDTQYF. The rearrangement joins TRBV27 to TRBJ2-3; TCRdb proposes TRBD1, but this gene call is untestable without DNA. The CDR3 sequence is 14 residues long. Germline V CDR1 and CDR2: MNHEY, SMNVEV (reference sequence).

The chain links TRBV12-3 or TRBV12-4 to TRBJ2-5; TCRdb lists TRBD1, though no DNA is available to test this call. There are 16 residues in the CDR3. This CDR3 is CASSLAVRGRGETQYF.

V is TRBV10-3 and J is TRBJ2-5. CDR3 length: 12 residues. In germline, CDR1 is ENHRY, CDR2 SYGVKD. This CDR3 reads CASSDGLGTQYF.

The V call is TRBV28, the J call TRBJ2-7; lacking DNA, the TRBD1 call made by TCRdb goes unchecked. From germline, CDR1 is MDHEN and CDR2 SYDVKM. The CDR3 covers 17 residues. CDR3 sequence reads: CASSQPSGQGFSYEQYF.

The rearrangement joins TRBV10-1 to TRBJ2-1; TCRdb proposes TRBD2, but this gene call is untestable without DNA. The CDR3 spans 15 residues. Germline CDR1 is WNHNN and CDR2 is SYGVQD (reference sequence). CDR3 sequence reads: CASSPQWDSENEQFF.

The J gene is TRBJ2-3, the V gene TRBV12-3 or TRBV12-4; TCRdb's D call, TRBD2, is unchecked because there is no DNA. The CDR3 length is 15 residues. This CDR3 reads CASSFLGAGGTTQYF.

The V call is TRBV29-1, the J call TRBJ2-7; TCRdb's D gene call, TRBD2, goes unchecked for lack of DNA. CDR3 length: 17 residues. CDR1 and CDR2 (germline): SQVTM, ANQGSEA. CDR3 amino acids: CSVDRGLAGFFPYEQYF.

The CDR3: CASSCTGTSGSFNEQFF. The chain combines TRBV13 with TRBJ2-1; TCRdb selects TRBD2, and the lack of DNA leaves this call unchecked. Looked up from germline, CDR1 is PRHDT and CDR2 is FYEKMQ (reference sequence). The CDR3 is 17 residues long.

V usage is TRBV2 and J usage is TRBJ1-1. CDR1 is SNHLY and CDR2 is FYNNEI in the germline V gene. This CDR3 contains 13 residues. This CDR3 reads CASSDPGSTEAFF.

V and J are TRBV12-3 or TRBV12-4 and TRBJ2-7; TCRdb reports TRBD1, a call that lacks DNA to check it against. CDR3 size: 13 residues. CDR3 sequence reads: CASGPGQPYEQYF.

V and J are TRBV28 and TRBJ1-3. The germline gives CDR1 MDHEN, CDR2 SYDVKM. This CDR3 spans 14 amino acids. CDR3 amino acids: CASSLSRSGNTIYF.

CDR3: CASRTGVEQYF. The rearrangement joins TRBV21-1 to TRBJ2-7. TRBV21-1 is noted as a pseudogene. The CDR3 contains 11 residues.

This chain connects TRBV7-8 to TRBJ2-7; TCRdb indicates TRBD2, and absent DNA this call remains unverified. Germline CDR1 is SGHVS and CDR2 is FQNEAQ. This CDR3 is built from 12 residues. The CDR3 protein is CASSRDYHEQYF.

The V call is TRBV29-1, the J call TRBJ2-7; TCRdb calls TRBD1, which cannot be checked without DNA. The CDR3 is 13 amino acids. Per germline, CDR1 SQVTM and CDR2 ANQGSEA. CDR3 region: CSVDQDNSYEQYF.

V and J are TRBV7-2 and TRBJ2-7; the TRBD1 assignment by TCRdb is unverifiable without DNA. Germline loops: CDR1 SGHTA, CDR2 FQGNSA. CDR3 size: 15 residues. CDR3 loop: CASSTPGQGYDEQYF.

V usage is TRBV4-1 and J usage is TRBJ2-5; TCRdb picks TRBD1, but there is no DNA to check that call. The V gene's germline CDR1 is MGHRA and CDR2 YSYEKL. The CDR3 is 15 amino acids. The CDR3 is CASSQVPGGRETQYF.

The J gene is TRBJ2-1, the V gene TRBV20-1; TCRdb reports TRBD2, a call that lacks DNA to check it against. Germline CDR1 is DFQATT and CDR2 is SNEGSKA (reference sequence). This CDR3 comprises 15 residues. The CDR3 spells CSARDLAGGLNEQFF.

The chain combines TRBV28 with TRBJ1-2; the D call from TCRdb, TRBD1, cannot be confirmed without DNA. From germline, CDR1 is MDHEN and CDR2 SYDVKM. CDR3 size: 15 residues. CDR3: CASSFLGGVSYGYTF.

The chain is built from TRBV7-2 and TRBJ2-7. This CDR3 spans 15 amino acids. Germline-derived CDR1 and CDR2 are SGHTA and FQGNSA. This CDR3 reads CASSFGLAESYEQYF.

The CDR3: CASSKKDRNEKLFF. The rearrangement joins TRBV7-9 to TRBJ1-4; TCRdb selects TRBD1, and the lack of DNA leaves this call unchecked. CDR1 and CDR2 from the germline V gene are SEHNR and FQNEAQ (reference sequence). The CDR3 totals 14 residues.

This chain joins TRBV28 and TRBJ2-1; TCRdb selects TRBD2, and the lack of DNA leaves this call unchecked. The CDR3 totals 16 residues. Germline CDR1 reads MDHEN; CDR2 reads SYDVKM. CDR3 in amino acids: CASSSLLAGAYNEQFF.

The rearrangement links TRBV6-1 to TRBJ1-2; the D call from TCRdb, TRBD1, cannot be confirmed without DNA. Germline V gene lookup returns CDR1 MNHNS and CDR2 SASEGT. The CDR3 runs to 15 residues. This CDR3 reads CASRTTVDANYGYTF.

The rearrangement links TRBV7-3 to TRBJ2-1. The germline V gene has CDR1 SGHTA and CDR2 FQGTGA. The CDR3 is 13 amino acids. The CDR3 sequence is CASSLNPSYEQFF.

The J gene is TRBJ2-7, the V gene TRBV10-1; TCRdb picks TRBD1, but there is no DNA to check that call. This CDR3 spans 11 amino acids. Per the germline V gene, CDR1 is WNHNN and CDR2 is SYGVQD (reference sequence). The CDR3 spells CASSEGGEQYF.

The chain uses TRBV5-1 and TRBJ2-1; lacking DNA, the TRBD2 call made by TCRdb goes unchecked. Germline CDR1 SGHRS, CDR2 YFSETQ. This CDR3 contains 16 residues. CDR3 amino acids: CASSLAIAGGPNEQFF.

The V gene is TRBV29-1, the J gene TRBJ2-3; TCRdb lists TRBD2, though no DNA is available to test this call. Germline lookup yields CDR1 SQVTM and CDR2 ANQGSEA. The CDR3 contains 15 residues. The CDR3 loop is CSGRGVAGVVDTQYF.

This chain connects TRBV3-1 to TRBJ2-3; the TCRdb call, TRBD1, lacks DNA for checking. Germline V gene lookup returns CDR1 LGHDT and CDR2 YNNKEL (reference sequence). The CDR3 loop spans 14 amino acids. The CDR3 loop is CASSDRVDPDTQYF.